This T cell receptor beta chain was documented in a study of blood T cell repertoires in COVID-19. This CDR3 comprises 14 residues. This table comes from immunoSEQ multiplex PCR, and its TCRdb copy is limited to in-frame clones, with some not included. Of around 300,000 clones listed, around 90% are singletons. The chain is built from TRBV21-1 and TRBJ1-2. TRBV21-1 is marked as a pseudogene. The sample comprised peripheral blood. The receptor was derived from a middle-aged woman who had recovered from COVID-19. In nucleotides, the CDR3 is TGTGCCAGCAGGAGGTGGGAGGGTTTGAGAGGCTACACCTTC. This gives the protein CASRRWEGLRGYTF.